These 29 T cell receptor beta chains were sequenced from one sample in a study of a mutant IDH1 vaccine in newly diagnosed glioma. Time point described: week 47, end of study. Vaccination comprised doses that each held 300 ug of mutant IDH1 20-mer peptide, plus topical imiquimod. Their target antigens are unknown. Data came from immunoSEQ multiplex PCR; TCRdb stores just in-frame clones and leaves some out. Of 30,000 or so clones listed, around 90% are singletons. The sample here was PBMCs, taken from a glioma patient whose treatment included an IDH1 peptide vaccine. The source of these receptors is a man in his forties with glioma.

V and J are TRBV6-5 and TRBJ1-1, with 8 bases identical to TRBD1. This CDR3 spans 12 amino acids. J was trimmed by 10 bases and V by 5 bases; bases with no gene match: 6. Per the germline V gene, CDR1 is MNHEY and CDR2 is SVGAGI. The CDR3: CASSRQGTSAFF. The DNA for the CDR3 is TGTGCCAGCAGTCGACAGGGGACTTCAGCTTTCTTT.

The J gene is TRBJ1-3, the V gene TRBV27, with a possible D match to TRBD1 (6 bases). Trimming cost V 6 bases and J 0 bases, with 9 bases left between them. Germline loops: CDR1 MNHEY, CDR2 SMNVEV (reference sequence). The CDR3 is made up of 14 amino acids. DNA for the CDR3: TGTGCCAGCAGGGACAGCTTCTCTGGAAACACCATATATTTT. Translation: CASRDSFSGNTIYF.

This chain links TRBV11-2 with TRBJ1-5; D is possibly TRBD1 (6 bases). Trimming took off 4 bases at V and 5 bases at J, with 15 bases between the two ends. The CDR3 is made up of 15 amino acids. Germline CDR1 reads SGHAT; CDR2 reads FQNNGV. The CDR3 DNA reads TGTGCCAGCAGCTCGACGGGGGACAAGTATCAGCCCCAGCATTTT. It codes for CASSSTGDKYQPQHF.

This sequence joins TRBV7-2 and TRBJ2-1, with 8 nucleotides matching TRBD2. Losses at the gene ends were 0 bases for V and 0 bases for J; bases not matched to a gene: 4. CDR1 and CDR2 (germline): SGHTA, FQGNSA. This CDR3 spans 17 amino acids. CDR3 residues: CASSLATGGVSYNEQFF. DNA for the CDR3: TGTGCCAGCAGCTTAGCGACGGGAGGGGTCTCCTACAATGAGCAGTTCTTC. The full variable domain, with the rest looked up from reference TRBV7-2 and TRBJ2-1, is GAGVSQSPSNKVTEKGKDVELRCDPISGHTALYWYRQSLGQGLEFLIYFQGNSAPDKSGLPSDRFSAERTGGSVSTLTIQRTQQEDSAVYLCASSLATGGVSYNEQFFGPGTRLTVL.

The J gene is TRBJ2-1, the V gene TRBV5-6, with D perhaps matching TRBD2 (6 bases). This CDR3 region has 19 residues. Deletions cut 0 bases from V and 8 bases from J, with 27 bases between. Germline lookup yields CDR1 SGHDT and CDR2 YYEEEE. The CDR3, as DNA: TGTGCCAGCAGCTTGGCGTGGGGTAGCGGCTCTCGAGCCGTACATGAGCAGTTCTTC. The encoded protein is CASSLAWGSGSRAVHEQFF.

The V call is TRBV6-1, the J call TRBJ2-3; unclear D gene. Germline CDR1 reads MNHNS; CDR2 reads SASEGT. V shed 7 bases and J shed 0 bases, with 8 bases lying between them. This CDR3 has 13 residues. In nucleotides, the CDR3 is TGTGCCAGCAATCAGGCTAGCACAGATACGCAGTATTTT. Amino acid sequence: CASNQASTDTQYF.

The chain employs TRBV7-9 and TRBJ1-6; 7 bases agree with TRBD1. V lost 5 bases and J lost 7; bases outside the gene matches: 8. From germline, CDR1 is SEHNR and CDR2 FQNEAQ (reference sequence). There are 15 residues in the CDR3. CDR3 in amino acids: CASSPLGGANSPLHF. CDR3 coding DNA: TGTGCCAGCAGCCCACTAGGGGGCGCGAATTCACCCCTCCACTTT. The entire variable domain, with the rest obtained from reference TRBV7-9 and TRBJ1-6, is as follows: DTGVSQNPRHKITKRGQNVTFRCDPISEHNRLYWYRQTLGQGPEFLTYFQNEAQLEKSRLLSDRFSAERPKGSFSTLEIQRTEQGDSAMYLCASSPLGGANSPLHFGNGTRLTVT.

The V call is TRBV7-2, the J call TRBJ2-3; 11 nucleotides line up with TRBD1. After removal of 1 base from V and 6 bases from J, the junction contained 6 bases not matched to a gene. CDR1 is SGHTA and CDR2 is FQGNSA in the germline V gene. The CDR3 is 16 amino acids. The CDR3 coding sequence is TGTGCCAGCAGCTTAGGGGACAGGGGGTTGGCCGATACGCAGTATTTT. It yields the protein CASSLGDRGLADTQYF.

V gene TRBV4-1 combines with J gene TRBJ1-1; D not resolved. The CDR3 is made up of 15 amino acids. Germline values: CDR1 MGHRA, CDR2 YSYEKL. The V end was cut by 1 base, the J end by 1 base, with 10 bases between. The DNA for the CDR3 is TGCGCCAGCAGCCAAGGGGTTTGGTCGAACACTGAAGCTTTCTTT. The encoded protein is CASSQGVWSNTEAFF.

The chain recombines TRBV23-1 with TRBJ2-5; D is possibly TRBD2 (7 bases). TRBV23-1 is assigned to the ORF class and has an uncertain function. V lost 5 bases to trimming and J lost 2 bases, with 12 bases between them. CDR3 length: 14 amino acids. The CDR3: CASSKKGGQETQYF. CDR3 nucleotides: TGCGCCAGCAGTAAAAAGGGGGGGCAAGAGACCCAGTACTTC.

V and J are TRBV7-6 and TRBJ1-1; possibly TRBD1 for D (5 bases). V was trimmed by 3 bases and J by 1 base, leaving 12 bases between them. The germline V gene encodes CDR1 SGHVS and CDR2 FNYEAQ. CDR3 length equals 15 residues. The CDR3 coding sequence is TGTGCCAGCAGCTTCCGATCGGGGGGGAACACTGAAGCTTTCTTT. Amino acids: CASSFRSGGNTEAFF.

This clone was seen once. V is TRBV19 and J is TRBJ2-3; possible D gene TRBD2, 6 bases. With 3 bases removed from V and 0 bases from J, the gap between germline ends came to 10 bases. Germline V gene data show CDR1 as LNHDA and CDR2 as SQIVND (reference sequence). The CDR3 extends over 15 amino acids. CDR3 region: CASSIGGVSTDTQYF. Here the CDR3 DNA reads TGTGCCAGTAGTATCGGCGGGGTGAGCACAGATACGCAGTATTTT. Based on the CDR3 plus reference TRBV19 and TRBJ2-3, the full variable domain is DGGITQSPKYLFRKEGQNVTLSCEQNLNHDAMYWYRQDPGQGLRLIYYSQIVNDFQKGDIAEGYSVSREKKESFPLTVTSAQKNPTAFYLCASSIGGVSTDTQYFGPGTRLTVL.

V gene TRBV4-1 combines with J gene TRBJ2-2; TRBD1 agrees at 7 bases. CDR3 size: 17 residues. V gave up 0 bases and J gave up 7 bases; unmatched junction bases: 11. Germline lookup yields CDR1 MGHRA and CDR2 YSYEKL. The CDR3, as DNA: TGCGCCAGCAGCCAAGATCGGGGACAGTCGGCCTACGGGGAGCTGTTTTTT. Amino acids: CASSQDRGQSAYGELFF.

The J gene is TRBJ1-5, the V gene TRBV27; no firm D call. This CDR3 region has 13 residues. Germline V CDR1 and CDR2: MNHEY, SMNVEV (reference sequence). Trimming removed 2 bases from V and 2 bases from J, with 4 bases in between. CDR3 residues: CASSLSGNQPQHF. The CDR3 region has the DNA TGTGCCAGCAGTTTAAGTGGCAATCAGCCCCAGCATTTT.

The genes are TRBV25-1 and TRBJ1-6; D is uncertain. Trimming pared 1 base from V and 10 bases from J, leaving 8 bases between. CDR3 size: 13 residues. Germline V gives CDR1 MGHDK, CDR2 SYGVNS. CDR3 in amino acids: CASSESSTSPLHF. In nucleotides, the CDR3 is TGTGCCAGCAGTGAATCTAGTACCTCACCCCTCCACTTT.

V and J are TRBV4-3 and TRBJ1-2; tentative D call: TRBD1 (6 bases). Trimming pared 0 bases from V and 3 bases from J, leaving 14 bases between. Germline V CDR1 and CDR2: LGHNA, YSLEER. This CDR3 is built from 16 residues. The CDR3 coding sequence is TGCGCCAGCAGCCAAGAGTACCCGGGGGCATACTATGGCTACACCTTC. Its protein is CASSQEYPGAYYGYTF.

The chain combines TRBV19 with TRBJ1-2; perhaps TRBD1 as D (6 bases). V was pared by 10 bases and J by 2 bases, with 20 bases between. Germline values: CDR1 LNHDA, CDR2 SQIVND (reference sequence). The CDR3 sequence is 15 residues long. CDR3 in amino acids: CATALRGVENYGYTF. The CDR3 nucleotides are TGTGCCACAGCCCTTAGGGGGGTGGAAAACTATGGCTACACCTTC.

The V gene is TRBV29-1, the J gene TRBJ1-1, with D unclear. The CDR3 consists of 12 residues. V gave up 7 bases and J gave up 11 bases, with 20 bases separating them. CDR1 is SQVTM, CDR2 ANQGSEA, per germline. The CDR3 loop reads CSAAPPGVEAFF. CDR3 in DNA: TGCAGCGCCGCCCCCCCGGGTGTGGAGGCTTTCTTT. Combining the CDR3 with reference TRBV29-1 and TRBJ1-1 gives the whole variable domain SAVISQKPSRDICQRGTSLTIQCQVDSQVTMMFWYRQQPGQSLTLIATANQGSEATYESGFVIDKFPISRPNLTFSTLTVSNMSPEDSSIYLCSAAPPGVEAFFGQGTRLTVV.

The chain uses TRBV11-3 and TRBJ2-2, with a weak D call TRBD1 (6 bases). V lost 1 base to trimming and J lost 0 bases, with 9 bases between them. This CDR3 has 16 amino acids. The germline V gene encodes CDR1 SGHNT and CDR2 YENEEA. Here the CDR3 reads CASSLGGLTNTGELFF. The CDR3 bases are TGTGCCAGCAGCTTAGGGGGGCTTACGAACACCGGGGAGCTGTTTTTT.

CDR3 residues: CAWSAREDYGYTF. Here the CDR3 DNA reads TGTGCCTGGAGTGCACGGGAAGACTATGGCTACACCTTC. The chain joins TRBV30 to TRBJ1-2; no clear D gene. Trimming removed 1 base from V and 3 bases from J, with 9 bases in between. The CDR3 loop spans 13 amino acids. Looked up from germline, CDR1 is GTSNPN and CDR2 is SVGIG (reference sequence).

This clone has just a few counts. The gene calls are TRBV30 and TRBJ2-1; 7 nucleotides line up with TRBD2. The CDR3 extends over 14 amino acids. The V and J ends lost 6 bases and 5 bases, in that order; junction bases with no gene match: 10. Germline V gene sequence: CDR1 GTSNPN, CDR2 SVGIG (reference sequence). This CDR3 is CACPQRGDHNEQFF. The CDR3 DNA reads TGTGCCTGCCCCCAGCGGGGTGACCACAATGAGCAGTTCTTC.

The chain links TRBV18 to TRBJ2-1; no reliable D call. Between the trimmed V and J ends, which lost 5 bases and 8 bases, there was a span of 7 bases. Germline-derived CDR1 and CDR2 are KGHSH and LQKENI. This CDR3 has 11 residues. The CDR3 is CASSNRYEQFF. CDR3 bases: TGTGCCAGCTCAAACCGATATGAGCAGTTCTTC.

The J gene is TRBJ2-7, the V gene TRBV5-4; the D is unclear. The CDR3 extends over 13 amino acids. Trimming cost V 3 bases and J 1 base, with 8 bases left between them. Germline V gene data show CDR1 as SGHNT and CDR2 as YYREEE (reference sequence). The CDR3 region is CASSSDLSYEQYV. CDR3 in DNA: TGTGCCAGCAGCTCTGACTTATCCTACGAGCAGTACGTC.

The genes are TRBV5-1 and TRBJ2-5; either TRBD1 or TRBD2 may supply D (5 bases each). The DNA end favors TRBJ2-7, so the J call may be wrong. Per the germline V gene, CDR1 is SGHRS and CDR2 is YFSETQ. This CDR3 is built from 14 residues. In DNA form, the CDR3 reads TGCGCCAGCAGCTTCCGGGACGGGACCTACGAGCAGTACTTC. It encodes CASSFRDGTYEQYF.

This sequence joins TRBV7-9 and TRBJ2-3, with a possible D match to TRBD1 (6 bases). Germline-derived CDR1 and CDR2 are SEHNR and FQNEAQ (reference sequence). The CDR3 length is 17 residues. V was shortened by 3 bases and J by 2 bases, with 18 bases between the two germline ends. Here the CDR3 DNA reads TGTGCCAGCAGCTTTACCGGACAGTCTGACCCCACAGATACGCAGTATTTT. Residues: CASSFTGQSDPTDTQYF.

J is TRBJ1-1 and V is TRBV10-3; D remains unclear. This CDR3 is 14 amino acids long. Germline lookup yields CDR1 ENHRY and CDR2 SYGVKD. V was pared by 3 bases and J by 3 bases, with 11 bases between. The CDR3 loop is CAISETRRDTEAFF. The DNA for the CDR3 is TGTGCCATCAGTGAAACTCGGCGGGACACTGAAGCTTTCTTT.

This clone was seen just once. The chain carries TRBV6-5 and TRBJ2-1; D might be TRBD1 (6 bases). Looked up from germline, CDR1 is MNHEY and CDR2 is SVGAGI. The ends were cut back, 6 bases at V and 7 bases at J, with 10 bases in the middle. CDR3 length: 12 residues. This CDR3 is CASSSRGNEQFF. Here the CDR3 DNA reads TGTGCCAGCAGCAGTAGGGGGAATGAGCAGTTCTTC.

This clone was seen a single time. The CDR3 loop is CASKREMDNSPLHF. CDR3 in DNA: TGTGCCAGCAAAAGGGAGATGGATAATTCACCCCTCCACTTT. The J gene is TRBJ1-6, the V gene TRBV6-5; D is uncertain. Germline V lookup: CDR1 MNHEY, CDR2 SVGAGI. Trimming removed 7 bases at V and 5 bases at J, with 12 bases between. This CDR3 contains 14 residues.

The CDR3 protein is CASRPHNSAGELFF. CDR3 nucleotide sequence: TGTGCCAGCAGGCCCCACAACTCCGCCGGGGAGCTGTTTTTT. The chain carries TRBV28 and TRBJ2-2, with no clear D. V lost 6 bases and J lost 6, with 14 bases in between. Germline loops: CDR1 MDHEN, CDR2 SYDVKM. The CDR3 totals 14 residues.